This T cell receptor (beta chain) was captured by sequencing in a study of regulatory T cells in long-lasting Graves disease. Turning to the study itself: Over 5 years of antithyroid drugs with positive TSH receptor antibodies was taken to mean persistent Graves' disease.

Germline lookup yields CDR1 LGHNA and CDR2 YSLEER. Trimming took 1 base from V and 1 from J, leaving 16 bases between them. This CDR3 is 17 amino acids long. This clonotype was recorded many times. What it binds is unknown. Sample time point: persistent/refractory GD, antithyroid drugs over 5 years with positive TRAb. Extracted PBMC RNA gave rise to the TCR library. Whole-study results and caveats: Persistent disease preferred TRBV28, TRBJ1-2 and TRBJ2-5.

According to the study, TCR beta libraries were built with iRepertoire HTBI primers and CDR3-region Arm-PCR. Methods used by the authors: Gene usage covered 50 to 75 TRBV and 14 to 15 TRBJ segments. From the multiplex PCR reads, TCRdb called clonotypes with MiXCR, one entry per CDR3 protein. TCRdb assigned the V and J calls; the authors' analysis was not used. The sample has 400,000 or so distinct CDR3 sequences, less than 25% seen once; the top ten hold around 26%. The chain employs TRBV4-3 and TRBJ2-5, with a tentative D call TRBD2 (6 bases). The source was peripheral blood mononuclear cells (PBMCs), collected when the disease was refractory, from a patient treated with antithyroid drugs. The origin of this receptor is a female donor with Graves disease. CDR3 coding DNA: TGCGCCAGCAGCCAAGTTTGGATAGCGGTGAGCCAAGAGACCCAGTACTTC. This gives the protein CASSQVWIAVSQETQYF.